This is a list of T cell receptor beta chains from one sample in a study of cytomegalovirus exposure and HLA in healthy donors. TCRdb keeps only in-frame clones here, not all; method: immunoSEQ multiplex PCR. The sample contains 200,000 to 300,000 clones, roughly 88% of which appear only once. Sequenced sample: PBMCs. The receptors shown here come from a woman between 25 and 40 years old in good health and CMV-seronegative. Each CDR3 is given with its conserved first and last residue. The order of the fields is D gene, V gene, clone size, CDR3 protein. D genes are given only for firm matches. Not every row has a clone size; where given, it reads once, few, many or a size class.

d_call: TRBD2
v_call: TRBV6-4
clone_size: NA
cdr3_aa: CASSRGRAYEQYF

d_call: NA
v_call: TRBV30
clone_size: NA
cdr3_aa: CAWRTGVNSGNTIYF

d_call: NA
v_call: TRBV27
clone_size: NA
cdr3_aa: CASSRDSTGELFF

d_call: TRBD1
v_call: TRBV19
clone_size: NA
cdr3_aa: CASSIDATGTASGNTIYF

d_call: NA
v_call: TRBV9
clone_size: NA
cdr3_aa: CASSVEAGRGSEQFF

d_call: NA
v_call: TRBV7-3
clone_size: NA
cdr3_aa: CASSLLAGQALNTEAFF

d_call: NA
v_call: TRBV29-1
clone_size: NA
cdr3_aa: CSVPGRYSYEQYF

d_call: TRBD1
v_call: TRBV7-6
clone_size: NA
cdr3_aa: CASSYPTGQGTDTQYF

d_call: NA
v_call: TRBV6-5
clone_size: few
cdr3_aa: CASSPDRSSGNTIYF

d_call: NA
v_call: TRBV5-1
clone_size: NA
cdr3_aa: CASREAGDLRTGELFF

d_call: NA
v_call: TRBV27
clone_size: NA
cdr3_aa: CASRIQGSYNEQFF

d_call: TRBD2
v_call: TRBV7-2
clone_size: once
cdr3_aa: CASSLPGLAGLYEQYF

d_call: NA
v_call: TRBV15
clone_size: NA
cdr3_aa: CATSRRDTTGELFF

d_call: TRBD2
v_call: TRBV5-1
clone_size: NA
cdr3_aa: CASSLTSGMETQYF

d_call: NA
v_call: TRBV19
clone_size: NA
cdr3_aa: CASKQGDYEQYF

d_call: NA
v_call: TRBV2
clone_size: NA
cdr3_aa: CAIAVNQKEITDTQYF

d_call: NA
v_call: TRBV7-3
clone_size: NA
cdr3_aa: CASSFRGSRDEQYF

d_call: TRBD1
v_call: TRBV19
clone_size: NA
cdr3_aa: CASDRGGYGYTF

d_call: NA
v_call: TRBV7-9
clone_size: NA
cdr3_aa: CASSSLQETQYF

d_call: TRBD2
v_call: TRBV4-3
clone_size: NA
cdr3_aa: CASSQGTSGYYEQYF

d_call: NA
v_call: TRBV28
clone_size: NA
cdr3_aa: CASSDGRPQVETQYF

d_call: NA
v_call: TRBV11-3
clone_size: NA
cdr3_aa: CASSLDPQGNEQYF

d_call: TRBD1
v_call: TRBV27
clone_size: NA
cdr3_aa: CASSPGWTGEQFF

d_call: NA
v_call: TRBV18
clone_size: NA
cdr3_aa: CASSPGGATNEKLFF

d_call: NA
v_call: TRBV28
clone_size: NA
cdr3_aa: CASSLYREGETQYF

d_call: NA
v_call: TRBV10-3
clone_size: once
cdr3_aa: CAISESHGQTYEQYF

d_call: NA
v_call: TRBV7-2
clone_size: NA
cdr3_aa: CASSGRPSYEQYF

d_call: TRBD2
v_call: TRBV4-2
clone_size: once
cdr3_aa: CASSRQASLAGGLKGQETQYF

d_call: TRBD2
v_call: TRBV10-3
clone_size: NA
cdr3_aa: CAISEPLAGDPYEQYF

d_call: TRBD1
v_call: TRBV28
clone_size: NA
cdr3_aa: CASSSGTGRVNEKLFF

d_call: TRBD2
v_call: TRBV6-4
clone_size: NA
cdr3_aa: CASSELAGGNEQYF

d_call: NA
v_call: TRBV20-1
clone_size: NA
cdr3_aa: CSLGPQYF

d_call: TRBD2
v_call: TRBV28
clone_size: NA
cdr3_aa: CASSSLLAGAFYEQYF

d_call: NA
v_call: TRBV27
clone_size: NA
cdr3_aa: CASSLAVGQPQHF

d_call: NA
v_call: TRBV27
clone_size: once
cdr3_aa: CASSLAASHEQFF

d_call: TRBD1
v_call: TRBV28
clone_size: NA
cdr3_aa: CASSSGGQGPDTQYF

d_call: NA
v_call: TRBV7-9
clone_size: few
cdr3_aa: CASSLDQGPYGYTF

d_call: TRBD2
v_call: TRBV7-8
clone_size: NA
cdr3_aa: CASSLVSSGGDQTDTQYF

d_call: TRBD2
v_call: TRBV27
clone_size: NA
cdr3_aa: CASSLSSGIRNEQFF

d_call: TRBD1
v_call: TRBV9
clone_size: NA
cdr3_aa: CASGTDRVNYEQYF

d_call: NA
v_call: TRBV4-1
clone_size: NA
cdr3_aa: CASSQGHSSYEQYF

d_call: TRBD2
v_call: TRBV2
clone_size: once
cdr3_aa: CASGGTSGSSHPYNEQFF

d_call: NA
v_call: TRBV5-4
clone_size: NA
cdr3_aa: CASSLPRVNYNYGYTF

d_call: NA
v_call: TRBV7-9
clone_size: NA
cdr3_aa: CASRDNSKETQYF

d_call: NA
v_call: TRBV11-3
clone_size: NA
cdr3_aa: CASSLDTRDYNEQFF

d_call: NA
v_call: TRBV5-4
clone_size: NA
cdr3_aa: CASSSGPNSYEQYF

d_call: TRBD1
v_call: TRBV5-1
clone_size: NA
cdr3_aa: CASSGTVESYEQYF

d_call: TRBD1
v_call: TRBV25-1
clone_size: NA
cdr3_aa: CASSPQGRGTEAFF